One sample yielded the 24 T cell receptor beta chains listed below, sequenced in a study of cytomegalovirus exposure and HLA in healthy donors. PCR primers comprised 60 Vbeta and 13 Jbeta primers. Only in-frame clones appear in the TCRdb table, and some are missing; sequencing was by immunoSEQ multiplex PCR. The repertoire shows some 53,000 clones; the top ten hold about 12%. Sample: PBMCs. These receptors came from a woman aged 55-69 years in good health and CMV-seropositive.

This rearrangement joins TRBV11-2 to TRBJ2-7; TRBD1 might be the D (6 bases). The CDR3 totals 18 residues. Trimming pared 0 bases from V and 0 bases from J, leaving 18 bases between. The germline V gene encodes CDR1 SGHAT and CDR2 FQNNGV. Here the CDR3 reads CASSLDSRTDAVSYEQYF. The CDR3 bases are TGTGCCAGCAGCTTAGATTCCAGGACAGACGCCGTCTCCTACGAGCAGTACTTC.

The chain combines TRBV19 with TRBJ2-7; 7 bases fit TRBD1. V lost 5 bases, J lost 5 bases, and 6 bases stayed unmatched. Germline V CDR1 and CDR2: LNHDA, SQIVND (reference sequence). The CDR3 contains 13 residues. The CDR3 is CASSLQGTNEQYF. The CDR3 DNA reads as TGTGCCAGTAGTTTACAGGGGACCAACGAGCAGTACTTC.

The V call is TRBV6-1, the J call TRBJ1-2; no clear D. The V and J ends lost 3 bases and 14 bases respectively, with 10 bases between them. Germline V gene lookup returns CDR1 MNHNS and CDR2 SASEGT. The CDR3 is 10 residues long. CDR3 region: CASSDKPETF. The CDR3 DNA sequence: TGTGCCAGCAGTGACAAGCCTGAGACCTTC.

The chain combines TRBV15 with TRBJ2-7, with a weak D call TRBD2 (6 bases). In germline, CDR1 is LNHNV, CDR2 YYDKDF (reference sequence). CDR3 length: 15 amino acids. V lost 0 bases and J lost 5, with 14 bases in between. The CDR3, as DNA: TGTGCCACCAGCAGAGATCCCGGGGGTCGGGACGAGCAGTACTTC. Translated: CATSRDPGGRDEQYF. Full variable domain (outside the CDR3, taken from reference TRBV15 and TRBJ2-7): DAMVIQNPRYQVTQFGKPVTLSCSQTLNHNVMYWYQQKSSQAPKLLFHYYDKDFNNEADTPDNFQSRRPNTSFCFLDIRSPGLGDTAMYLCATSRDPGGRDEQYFGPGTRLTVT.

The chain recombines TRBV7-9 with TRBJ2-7; D is perhaps TRBD2 (6 bases). This CDR3 comprises 15 residues. CDR1 SEHNR and CDR2 FQNEAQ come from the germline V gene (reference sequence). V was cut by 1 base and J by 5 bases, with 15 bases left in between. The CDR3 sequence: CASSLGSGGVDEQYF. For the CDR3, the DNA is TGTGCCAGCAGCTTAGGGTCCGGGGGAGTAGACGAGCAGTACTTC.

The V call is TRBV7-9, the J call TRBJ1-2; D perhaps matches TRBD1 (6 bases). Trimming left V 4 bases short and J 4 bases short, with 10 bases between. Per the germline V gene, CDR1 is SEHNR and CDR2 is FQNEAQ (reference sequence). The CDR3 spans 13 residues. The CDR3 bases are TGTGCCAGCAGCTCACAGGGTACCTATGGCTACACCTTC. Amino acids: CASSSQGTYGYTF. The full variable domain, its missing parts supplied by reference TRBV7-9 and TRBJ1-2, is DTGVSQNPRHKITKRGQNVTFRCDPISEHNRLYWYRQTLGQGPEFLTYFQNEAQLEKSRLLSDRFSAERPKGSFSTLEIQRTEQGDSAMYLCASSSQGTYGYTFGSGTRLTVV.

CDR3 amino acids: CASSSRQFSGNTIYF. In nucleotides, the CDR3 is TGTGCCAGCAGTTCCAGACAGTTCTCTGGAAACACCATATATTTT. V usage is TRBV6-5 and J usage is TRBJ1-3; perhaps TRBD1 as D (5 bases). This CDR3 has 15 residues. Germline V gene sequence: CDR1 MNHEY, CDR2 SVGAGI. Trimming removed 4 bases from V and 0 bases from J, with 10 bases in between.

The chain has TRBV9 and TRBJ1-1, with D possibly TRBD1 on 5 matching bases. The CDR3 is 13 residues long. Germline assignment: CDR1 SGDLS and CDR2 YYNGEE. V dropped 4 bases and J dropped 10 bases, with 17 bases sitting between them. DNA for the CDR3: TGTGCCAGCAGCCCATGGACCCAGGGAGGAGCTTTCTTT. Translating it yields CASSPWTQGGAFF.

The rearrangement uses TRBV9 and TRBJ2-2; D perhaps matches TRBD2 (7 bases). Trimming cost V 1 base and J 7 bases, with 14 bases left between them. Germline lookup yields CDR1 SGDLS and CDR2 YYNGEE. The CDR3 contains 15 residues. The DNA for the CDR3 is TGTGCCAGCAGCGTATACGGGGGGCTGGGCGGGGAGCTGTTTTTT. Translated: CASSVYGGLGGELFF.

V is TRBV11-2 and J is TRBJ2-1; D may be TRBD2 (6 bases). The CDR3 totals 15 residues. V was pared by 5 bases and J by 0 bases, with 11 bases between. From germline, CDR1 is SGHAT and CDR2 FQNNGV. The CDR3 DNA is TGTGCCAGCAGCCTGGAGGGGAGCTCCTACAATGAGCAGTTCTTC. It specifies CASSLEGSSYNEQFF.

V and J are TRBV10-2 and TRBJ1-5; the match to TRBD1 covers 7 bases. This CDR3 has 15 residues. The germline CDR1 and CDR2 sequences are WSHSY and SAAADI. With V trimmed by 8 bases and J by 4 bases, 11 bases remained unmatched. The chain's CDR3 is CASRPPGQPNQPQHF. The CDR3 DNA follows: TGCGCCAGCCGACCTCCGGGACAGCCTAATCAGCCCCAGCATTTT.

As DNA, the CDR3 is TGCGCCAGCAGCCAGTCCGGGACTAGCGGGGGAGAGCAGTACTTC. Its protein is CASSQSGTSGGEQYF. The rearrangement links TRBV4-1 to TRBJ2-5; 14 bases fit TRBD2. This CDR3 has 15 amino acids. Germline CDR1 and CDR2: MGHRA and YSYEKL. The ends lost 3 bases at V and 11 bases at J; junction bases unmatched: 8.

This chain joins TRBV4-1 and TRBJ1-5; 10 positions agree with TRBD1. The V segment lost 1 base and the J segment 7 bases; nucleotides outside the gene matches: 4. The CDR3 is 15 residues long. The germline V gene has CDR1 MGHRA and CDR2 YSYEKL. The CDR3 is CASSQGGQGGQPQHF. The CDR3 DNA follows: TGCGCCAGCAGCCAAGGAGGACAGGGGGGCCAGCCCCAGCATTTT.

The CDR3 region is CASSLTFENTEAFF. The CDR3 region has the DNA TGTGCCAGCAGCCTCACATTTGAGAACACTGAAGCTTTCTTT. This sequence joins TRBV28 and TRBJ1-1, with no clear D. In germline, CDR1 is MDHEN, CDR2 SYDVKM. The CDR3 totals 14 residues. V was pared by 6 bases and J by 1 base, with 12 bases between.

V gene TRBV7-2 combines with J gene TRBJ2-5, with TRBD1 as a possible D gene (6 bases). Trimming cost V 1 base and J 7 bases, with 10 bases left between them. Germline V gives CDR1 SGHTA, CDR2 FQGNSA. The CDR3 has 13 amino acids. The CDR3 here is CASSLVQGGTQYF. As DNA, the CDR3 is TGTGCCAGCAGCTTAGTACAGGGCGGGACCCAGTACTTC.

The rearrangement uses TRBV5-1 and TRBJ1-4; D may be TRBD1 (5 bases). The CDR3 sequence is 14 residues long. Germline values: CDR1 SGHRS, CDR2 YFSETQ. V was cut by 4 bases and J by 7 bases, with 14 bases left in between. The CDR3 DNA reads as TGCGCCAGCAGCACCGGGACGGGAGGTGAAAAACTGTTTTTT. This gives the protein CASSTGTGGEKLFF.

The chain recombines TRBV10-3 with TRBJ1-1; 11 positions match TRBD1. Germline lookup yields CDR1 ENHRY and CDR2 SYGVKD. This CDR3 is 14 amino acids long. The V gene end was trimmed by 2 bases and the J gene end by 5 bases; junction bases not matched to a gene: 1. The DNA of the CDR3 is TGTGCCATCAGTGAGGGACAGGGGGCGACTGAAGCTTTCTTT. It encodes CAISEGQGATEAFF.

CDR3 coding DNA: TGCGCCAGCAGCCAAGAGGCGGGGCCAGCTAACTATGGCTACACCTTC. This translates into CASSQEAGPANYGYTF. The chain joins TRBV4-3 to TRBJ1-2; TRBD1 might be the D (5 bases). CDR1 and CDR2 from the germline V gene are LGHNA and YSLEER. V lost 0 bases to trimming and J lost 0 bases, with 11 bases between them. The CDR3 covers 16 residues.

The chain has TRBV4-1 and TRBJ1-4; tentatively, D is TRBD1 (6 bases). CDR1 is MGHRA, CDR2 YSYEKL, per germline. This CDR3 has 15 amino acids. Trimming took 0 bases from V and 4 from J, leaving 9 bases between them. CDR3 DNA: TGCGCCAGCAGCCAAGAAGGCAGGGGTAATGAAAAACTGTTTTTT. The encoded protein is CASSQEGRGNEKLFF.

V and J are TRBV5-5 and TRBJ1-6, with a weak D call TRBD1 (6 bases). The V and J ends lost 5 bases and 14 bases respectively, with 20 bases between them. The CDR3 consists of 14 residues. Per germline, CDR1 SGHKS and CDR2 YYEKEE (reference sequence). As DNA, the CDR3 is TGTGCCAGCAGTCTAAACGCAGGGGAGAAATCCCTCCACTTT. Protein sequence: CASSLNAGEKSLHF.

The chain joins TRBV5-1 to TRBJ1-3; D is unresolved. Germline lookup yields CDR1 SGHRS and CDR2 YFSETQ. The CDR3 sequence is 16 residues long. V was trimmed by 1 base and J by 6 bases, leaving 17 bases between them. In DNA, the CDR3 is TGCGCCAGCAGCTTGCCCCGGTCGCATGAAGAAAACACCATATATTTT. Translation gives CASSLPRSHEENTIYF.

V usage is TRBV7-2 and J usage is TRBJ2-7; TRBD2 agrees at 8 bases. CDR3 length: 15 residues. Germline trimming cut 4 bases from V and 0 bases from J; bases unmatched to any gene: 5. Germline loops: CDR1 SGHTA, CDR2 FQGNSA. This chain's CDR3 is CASSSAGGSSYEQYF. The CDR3 coding sequence is TGTGCCAGCAGCTCGGCGGGAGGAAGCTCCTACGAGCAGTACTTC.

This chain joins TRBV28 and TRBJ1-6; no firm D call. Germline lookup yields CDR1 MDHEN and CDR2 SYDVKM. CDR3 length equals 11 residues. V lost 5 bases to trimming and J lost 7 bases, with 3 bases between them. The CDR3 here is CASSLNSPLHF. CDR3 nucleotides: TGTGCCAGCAGTCTGAATTCACCCCTCCACTTT.

The chain combines TRBV2 with TRBJ1-6; D unclear. Per germline, CDR1 SNHLY and CDR2 FYNNEI. V lost 5 bases, J lost 0 bases, and 11 bases lay in between. The CDR3 length is 16 residues. CDR3 sequence: CASSTEISSYNSPLHF. The CDR3 coding sequence is TGTGCCAGCAGTACAGAGATTAGCTCCTATAATTCACCCCTCCACTTT.